This T cell receptor beta chain appears in the sequencing data of a study of blood T cell repertoires in COVID-19. Overall study: Acute and convalescent COVID-19 specimens originated in the United States, Italy and Spain.

In the source study's methods: Reference gene primer amplification yielded estimated nucleated cell counts. Only in-frame clones appear in the TCRdb table, and some are missing; sequencing was by immunoSEQ multiplex PCR. V and J calls and clone size are copied from that table; D and trimming were computed from the DNA. The sample lists 120,000 to 150,000 clones; approximately 85% were seen once. Seattle enrolled patients during active infection and tracked them longitudinally. The CDR3 runs to 13 residues. The germline V gene has CDR1 SQVTM and CDR2 ANQGSEA. V gave up 7 bases and J gave up 5 bases; unmatched junction bases: 9.

The receptor's source is an older woman with COVID-19, enrolled during active disease. V gene TRBV29-1 combines with J gene TRBJ1-2, with TRBD1 matching 8 bases. The specimen was peripheral blood. CDR3 protein: CSALEQGGYGYTF. In DNA form, the CDR3 reads TGCAGCGCCCTAGAACAGGGGGGATATGGCTACACCTTC.